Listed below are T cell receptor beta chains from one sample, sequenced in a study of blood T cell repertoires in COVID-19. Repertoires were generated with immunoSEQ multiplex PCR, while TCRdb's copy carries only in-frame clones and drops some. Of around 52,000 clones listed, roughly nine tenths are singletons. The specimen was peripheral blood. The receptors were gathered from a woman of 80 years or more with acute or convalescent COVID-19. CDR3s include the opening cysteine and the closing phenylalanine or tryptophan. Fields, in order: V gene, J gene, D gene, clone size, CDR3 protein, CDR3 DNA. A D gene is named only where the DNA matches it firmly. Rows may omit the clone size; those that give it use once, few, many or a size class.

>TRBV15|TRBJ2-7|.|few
CATSRDGAGDYEQYF
TGTGCCACCAGCAGAGATGGCGCAGGGGACTACGAGCAGTACTTC
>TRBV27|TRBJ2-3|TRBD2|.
CASSSGLAPDTQYF
TGTGCCAGCAGTTCCGGACTAGCGCCAGATACGCAGTATTTT
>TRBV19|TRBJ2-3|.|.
CASSPESTDTQYF
TGTGCCAGTAGCCCGGAGAGCACAGATACGCAGTATTTT
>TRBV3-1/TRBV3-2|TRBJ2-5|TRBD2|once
CASSQDRAGVPTQYF
TGTGCCAGCAGCCAAGACCGAGCGGGGGTTCCGACCCAGTACTTC
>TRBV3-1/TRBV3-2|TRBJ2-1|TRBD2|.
CASSLGLAAYNEQFF
TGTGCCAGCAGCCTCGGACTAGCGGCCTACAATGAGCAGTTCTTC
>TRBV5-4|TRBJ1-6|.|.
CASSLDPPRNSPLHF
TGTGCCAGCAGCTTGGACCCTCCGAGAAATTCACCCCTCCACTTT
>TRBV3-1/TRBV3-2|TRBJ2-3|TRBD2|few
CASSQGGERGKNTQYF
TGTGCCAGCAGCCAAGGGGGGGAGCGGGGAAAGAATACGCAGTATTTT
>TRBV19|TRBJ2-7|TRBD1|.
CASSTLQGGSYEQYF
TGTGCCAGTAGTACATTACAGGGGGGCTCCTACGAGCAGTACTTC
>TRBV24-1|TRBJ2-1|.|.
CATSEGARGSYNEQFF
TGTGCCACCAGTGAAGGGGCTAGGGGCTCCTACAATGAGCAGTTCTTC
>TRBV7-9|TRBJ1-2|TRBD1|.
CASSTYRDSSIYGYTF
TGTGCCAGCAGCACCTACCGGGACAGCTCAATCTATGGCTACACCTTC
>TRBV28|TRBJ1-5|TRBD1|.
CASSGTVDDQPQHF
TGTGCCAGCAGTGGGACAGTTGATGATCAGCCCCAGCATTTT
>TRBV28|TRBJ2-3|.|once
CASSEGSTDTQYF
TGTGCCAGCAGCGAGGGTTCCACAGATACGCAGTATTTT
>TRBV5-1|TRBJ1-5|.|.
CASSLERQAYYSNQPQHF
TGCGCCAGCAGCTTGGAGAGACAGGCGTATTATAGCAATCAGCCCCAGCATTTT
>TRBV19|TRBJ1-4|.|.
CASTRTGREKLFF
TGTGCCAGTACTCGGACCGGGAGGGAAAAACTGTTTTTT
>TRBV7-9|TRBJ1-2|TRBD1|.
CASSTVETGIYGYTF
TGTGCCAGCAGTACGGTAGAGACAGGGATTTATGGCTACACCTTC
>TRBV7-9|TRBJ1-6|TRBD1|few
CASSSGDSRNSPLHF
TGTGCCAGCAGCTCGGGGGACAGCCGTAATTCACCCCTCCACTTT
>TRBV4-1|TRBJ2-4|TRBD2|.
CASSPGLAGRGKNIQYF
TGCGCCAGCAGCCCAGGACTAGCGGGTCGGGGGAAAAACATTCAGTACTTC
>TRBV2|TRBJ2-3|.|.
CASSRREGGTDTQYF
TGTGCCAGCAGTAGGAGGGAGGGGGGGACAGATACGCAGTATTTT
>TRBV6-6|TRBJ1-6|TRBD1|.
CASSRSDRVGNSPLHF
TGTGCCAGCAGTCGATCCGACAGGGTGGGTAATTCACCCCTCCACTTT
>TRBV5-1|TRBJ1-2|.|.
CASSPGGTNYGYTF
TGCGCCAGCAGCCCCGGGGGGACTAACTATGGCTACACCTTC
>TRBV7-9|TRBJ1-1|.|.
CASSLQGDGTEAFF
TGTGCCAGCAGCTTACAGGGCGACGGCACTGAAGCTTTCTTT
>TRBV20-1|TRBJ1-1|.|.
CSAPVNTEAFF
TGCAGTGCTCCCGTGAACACTGAAGCTTTCTTT
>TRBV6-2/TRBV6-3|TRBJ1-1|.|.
CASSYSWGGTEAFF
TGTGCCAGCAGTTACTCGTGGGGAGGCACTGAAGCTTTCTTT
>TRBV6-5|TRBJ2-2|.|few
CASSSNSGRSTGELFF
TGTGCCAGCAGTTCTAATTCAGGTAGATCCACCGGGGAGCTGTTTTTT
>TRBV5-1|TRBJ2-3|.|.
CASSLAGGGHAHRTDTQYF
TGCGCCAGCAGCTTGGCCGGCGGGGGACACGCCCACCGCACAGATACGCAGTATTTT
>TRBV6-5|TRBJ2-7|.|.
CASTSGTRYEQYF
TGTGCCAGCACCTCCGGGACACGCTACGAGCAGTACTTC
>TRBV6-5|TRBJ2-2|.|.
CASSYRQNELFF
TGTGCCAGCAGTTACAGACAGAACGAGCTGTTTTTT
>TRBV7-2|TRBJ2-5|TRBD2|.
CASRLGLAGGKETQYF
TGTGCCAGCAGACTCGGACTAGCGGGGGGGAAAGAGACCCAGTACTTC
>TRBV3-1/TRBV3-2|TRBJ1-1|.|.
CASSQATGMGEAFF
TGTGCCAGCAGCCAAGCCACAGGGATGGGTGAAGCTTTCTTT
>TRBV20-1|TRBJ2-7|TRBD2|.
CSASLWAGVNYEQYF
TGCAGTGCTAGTTTATGGGCGGGGGTGAACTACGAGCAGTACTTC
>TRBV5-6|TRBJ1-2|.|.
CASSLRAGGPYGYTF
TGTGCCAGCAGCTTGAGGGCAGGAGGACCCTATGGCTACACCTTC
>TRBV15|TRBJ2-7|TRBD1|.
CATRDRGRPYEQYF
TGTGCCACCAGGGACAGGGGCCGGCCCTACGAGCAGTACTTC
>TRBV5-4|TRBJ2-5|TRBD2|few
CASSSTSGGQETQYF
TGTGCCAGCAGTTCGACTAGCGGGGGCCAAGAGACCCAGTACTTC
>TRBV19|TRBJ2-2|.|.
CASSPRQTEVTVKLFF
TGTGCCAGTAGTCCACGACAGACAGAGGTAACCGTGAAGCTGTTTTTT
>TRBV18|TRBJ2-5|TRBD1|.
CASSPPGQGQETQYF
TGTGCCAGCTCACCACCCGGACAGGGTCAAGAGACCCAGTACTTC
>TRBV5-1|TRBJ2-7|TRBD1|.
CASSRAPSGGTSSYEQYF
TGCGCCAGCAGCCGCGCGCCCTCAGGGGGCACGTCCTCCTACGAGCAGTACTTC
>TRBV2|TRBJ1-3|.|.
CASSPTSSGNTIYF
TGTGCCAGCAGTCCAACAAGCTCTGGAAACACCATATATTTT
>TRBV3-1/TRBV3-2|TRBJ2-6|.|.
CASSQDPGNSGANVLTF
TGTGCCAGCAGCCAAGATCCAGGGAACTCTGGGGCCAACGTCCTGACTTTC
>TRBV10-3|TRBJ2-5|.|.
CAISESGVAQETQYF
TGTGCCATCAGTGAGTCAGGGGTGGCACAAGAGACCCAGTACTTC
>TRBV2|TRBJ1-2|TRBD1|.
CASRDRGNVGYGYTF
TGTGCCAGCCGGGACAGGGGTAATGTAGGCTATGGCTACACCTTC
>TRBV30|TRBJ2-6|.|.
CAWSQGGTGANVLTF
TGTGCCTGGAGTCAAGGAGGGACTGGGGCCAACGTCCTGACTTTC
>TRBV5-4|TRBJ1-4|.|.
CASSSDSRGEKLFF
TGTGCCAGCAGTTCCGACAGTAGAGGTGAAAAACTGTTTTTT
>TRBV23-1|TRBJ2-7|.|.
CASSQSGRPGHEQYF
TGCGCCAGCAGTCAATCGGGGAGGCCCGGGCACGAGCAGTACTTC
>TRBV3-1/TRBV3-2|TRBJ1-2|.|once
CASSQGSGGYTF
TGTGCCAGCAGCCAAGGGTCGGGAGGCTACACCTTC
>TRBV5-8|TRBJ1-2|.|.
CASSPRGMTTNYGYTF
TGTGCCAGCAGCCCACGAGGGATGACAACTAACTATGGCTACACCTTC
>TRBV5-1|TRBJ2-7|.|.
CASSWSAGANYEQYF
TGCGCCAGCAGCTGGAGCGCAGGGGCGAACTACGAGCAGTACTTC